This T cell receptor (beta chain) was identified in a study of T cell responses to AZD1222 COVID-19 vaccine. Data came from immunoSEQ multiplex PCR; TCRdb stores just in-frame clones and leaves some out. The table records 84,000 or so clones, around 91% of them present only once. V shed 5 bases and J 3 bases; nucleotides not matched to a gene: 4. The germline V gene has CDR1 GTSNPN and CDR2 SVGIG (reference sequence). The CDR3 runs to 12 residues. Material: peripheral blood, obtained on day 0 of AZD1222 vaccination. V gene TRBV30 combines with J gene TRBJ2-7, with TRBD1 identical over 7 bases. This receptor was identified in an adult in good health. The CDR3 loop reads CAWGGQVYEQYF. The CDR3 nucleotides read TGTGCCTGGGGAGGACAGGTCTACGAGCAGTACTTC.